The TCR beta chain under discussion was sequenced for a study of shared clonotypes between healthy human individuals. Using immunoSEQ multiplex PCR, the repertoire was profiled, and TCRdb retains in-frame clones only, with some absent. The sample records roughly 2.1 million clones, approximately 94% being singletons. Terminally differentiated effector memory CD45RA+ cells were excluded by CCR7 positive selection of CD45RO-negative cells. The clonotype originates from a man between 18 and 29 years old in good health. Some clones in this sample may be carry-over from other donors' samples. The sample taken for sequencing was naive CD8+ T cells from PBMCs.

The CDR3 coding sequence is TGTGCCAGCAGCTTAGAGAAGGGGGGCGAGCAGTACTTC. Translation gives CASSLEKGGEQYF. The chain carries TRBV11-3 and TRBJ2-7; D may be TRBD1 or TRBD2 (6 bases each). This CDR3 region has 13 residues. The germline gives CDR1 SGHNT, CDR2 YENEEA. Trimming took 0 bases from V and 6 from J, leaving 9 bases between them.